What follows is one T cell receptor beta chain and its context. This clone appeared once. Which antigen it targets is not known. Nothing much larger sits one base from this clone, and base qualities are not available. The library was built by means of the immunoSEQ multiplex PCR assay. This immuneACCESS table, as held by TCRdb, lists in-frame sequences with V and J called but not all clones. Of the missing ones, under half trace to an unresolved V gene in checked studies; the others have no known cause. For this sample there are about 100,000 clones; 80% to 95% appear just once. Approximately 7.9% of the sample is in the top ten clones. This record comes from a study of control samples from healthy donors and cancer patients (dated by TCRdb to 2020 to 2021). In the germline V gene, CDR1 corresponds to SGHVS and CDR2 to FQNEAQ. Trimming costs V 0 bases and J 8 bases, and their ends lie 13 bases apart. The CDR3, from cysteine to phenylalanine, totals 14 residues. Only the CDR3 DNA is retained, 42 bases long and in frame from the first base.

The material sequenced was blood. The TCR was taken from a man aged 18 to 30 in good health. The chain was built from TRBV7-8 and TRBJ1-1, with the D gene call left open. The CDR3 region has the sequence CASSLAPRPREAFF. At the DNA level, the sequence is TGTGCCAGCAGCTTAGCACCCCGCCCCCGAGAAGCTTTCTTT.